A selection of T cell receptor beta chains follows, all from one sample in a study of CD8 T cells in Susac syndrome. MiXCR, applied by TCRdb to the immunoSEQ multiplex PCR reads, yields one record per CDR3 protein. The sample records around 56,000 distinct CDR3 sequences, 90% to 95% being singletons. The sequencing input was CD8+ T cells from PBMCs. The receptors were sampled from a human donor in good health. The conserved cysteine and the conserved F or W are not part of the CDR3 here. Fields, in order: clone size, D gene, V gene, J gene, CDR3 protein. The D gene is left open where the match is weak. The listing skips clone size in some rows; elsewhere it reads once, few, many or a size class.

size: .; D: .; V: TRBV30; J: TRBJ1-2; CDR3: ALDIRTSGYT
size: .; D: .; V: TRBV9; J: TRBJ1-1; CDR3: ASSDGTGGTEAF
size: once; D: TRBD1; V: TRBV3-1; J: TRBJ2-7; CDR3: ASSQGTGNYEQY
size: .; D: .; V: TRBV12-3/TRBV12-4; J: TRBJ2-3; CDR3: ASSDVKISTDTQY
size: .; D: TRBD1; V: TRBV12-3/TRBV12-4; J: TRBJ1-5; CDR3: ASSLTGRPQH
size: once; D: .; V: TRBV29-1; J: TRBJ2-1; CDR3: SVGPRLYNEQF
size: .; D: .; V: TRBV5-5; J: TRBJ1-1; CDR3: ASSPDPEGTEAF
size: once; D: TRBD2; V: TRBV5-5; J: TRBJ2-5; CDR3: ASSLAGGSETQY
size: .; D: .; V: TRBV21-1; J: TRBJ2-2; CDR3: ASSIKRGLAGGQDTGELF
size: .; D: .; V: TRBV6-2/TRBV6-3; J: TRBJ2-5; CDR3: ASSFSGGNQETQY
size: .; D: TRBD2; V: TRBV9; J: TRBJ2-1; CDR3: ASSLAGGYNEQF
size: .; D: .; V: TRBV7-2; J: TRBJ2-4; CDR3: ASSSLSREGFVIQY
size: .; D: .; V: TRBV28; J: TRBJ1-5; CDR3: ASSPYLGPQPQH
size: .; D: .; V: TRBV2; J: TRBJ1-2; CDR3: ATRVGETYT
size: .; D: TRBD1; V: TRBV2; J: TRBJ1-2; CDR3: ATQGDYGYT
size: .; D: .; V: TRBV4-1; J: TRBJ2-7; CDR3: ASSQIREGAEQY
size: .; D: .; V: TRBV5-5; J: TRBJ1-1; CDR3: ASSFEEGMNTEAF
size: .; D: .; V: TRBV5-1; J: TRBJ2-3; CDR3: ASSLGPASTDTQY
size: .; D: .; V: TRBV7-9; J: TRBJ1-1; CDR3: ASSLFTGNTEAF
size: .; D: .; V: TRBV23-1; J: TRBJ2-7; CDR3: ASSQSRYYEQY
size: .; D: .; V: TRBV13; J: TRBJ1-1; CDR3: ASSFDRTNTEAF
size: .; D: .; V: TRBV7-9; J: TRBJ1-2; CDR3: ASSHDRASNYGYT
size: .; D: TRBD1; V: TRBV4-1; J: TRBJ1-6; CDR3: ASSERTGEYSPLH
size: .; D: TRBD1; V: TRBV6-6; J: TRBJ2-7; CDR3: ASSSGTGFDEQY
size: .; D: .; V: TRBV7-9; J: TRBJ1-2; CDR3: ASSPGTRPTPNYGYT
size: .; D: .; V: TRBV7-9; J: TRBJ2-7; CDR3: ASSLTTGNYEQY
size: .; D: .; V: TRBV29-1; J: TRBJ2-1; CDR3: SVVRWSYNEQF
size: .; D: TRBD1; V: TRBV6-6; J: TRBJ1-2; CDR3: ASSHTGTAKGYT
size: .; D: TRBD1; V: TRBV29-1; J: TRBJ2-5; CDR3: SVEEPGQGAQTQY
size: .; D: TRBD1; V: TRBV4-3; J: TRBJ2-6; CDR3: ASSQRHPGQDESGANVLT
size: .; D: .; V: TRBV12-3/TRBV12-4; J: TRBJ2-7; CDR3: ASSLALGWYEQY
size: .; D: TRBD1; V: TRBV6-1; J: TRBJ1-5; CDR3: ASSEVGQNQPQH
size: .; D: TRBD1; V: TRBV27; J: TRBJ1-2; CDR3: ASSLFSYPGTGQGYT
size: .; D: .; V: TRBV9; J: TRBJ2-3; CDR3: ASSGGPKHTDTQY
size: .; D: .; V: TRBV3-1; J: TRBJ2-3; CDR3: ASSQDPNTDTQY
size: once; D: TRBD1; V: TRBV6-2/TRBV6-3; J: TRBJ2-7; CDR3: ASSYEGTGTGTPYEQY
size: .; D: TRBD2; V: TRBV9; J: TRBJ2-7; CDR3: ASSPTPGTSYEQY
size: .; D: .; V: TRBV7-2; J: TRBJ1-5; CDR3: ASSLGRSSNQPQH
size: .; D: .; V: TRBV4-2; J: TRBJ1-1; CDR3: ASSQYTGTMNTEAF
size: .; D: TRBD1; V: TRBV12-5; J: TRBJ2-7; CDR3: ASGLGQGASEQY
size: .; D: .; V: TRBV7-9; J: TRBJ2-5; CDR3: ASSLSLGGETQY
size: once; D: .; V: TRBV6-5; J: TRBJ2-2; CDR3: ASGKSDGELF
size: .; D: TRBD1; V: TRBV2; J: TRBJ1-4; CDR3: ASIPPPRDRGSTNEKLF
size: .; D: .; V: TRBV5-6; J: TRBJ2-1; CDR3: ASSSRDVDYNEQF
size: once; D: TRBD2; V: TRBV28; J: TRBJ2-5; CDR3: ASSGTSGGALQETQY
size: .; D: TRBD1; V: TRBV7-9; J: TRBJ1-2; CDR3: ASSLRDSQNYGYT
size: once; D: .; V: TRBV6-4; J: TRBJ2-1; CDR3: ASSPGPNNEQF
size: .; D: .; V: TRBV3-1; J: TRBJ2-6; CDR3: ASSQDGEGAGANVLT
size: .; D: .; V: TRBV7-9; J: TRBJ2-7; CDR3: ASSDDYEQY
size: .; D: TRBD1; V: TRBV3-1; J: TRBJ1-1; CDR3: ASSSPGQVNTEAF
size: .; D: .; V: TRBV12-3/TRBV12-4; J: TRBJ1-1; CDR3: ASSAGDPRAF
size: .; D: .; V: TRBV12-3/TRBV12-4; J: TRBJ1-5; CDR3: ASRIDGVSNQPQH
size: .; D: TRBD2; V: TRBV20-1; J: TRBJ2-1; CDR3: SARQGLAWYNEQF
size: .; D: TRBD1; V: TRBV7-9; J: TRBJ1-3; CDR3: ASSLAPGTGTSGNTIY
size: few; D: .; V: TRBV6-2/TRBV6-3; J: TRBJ2-5; CDR3: ASSYGTRQY
size: .; D: TRBD2; V: TRBV18; J: TRBJ2-5; CDR3: ASRGVSGAEDQETQY